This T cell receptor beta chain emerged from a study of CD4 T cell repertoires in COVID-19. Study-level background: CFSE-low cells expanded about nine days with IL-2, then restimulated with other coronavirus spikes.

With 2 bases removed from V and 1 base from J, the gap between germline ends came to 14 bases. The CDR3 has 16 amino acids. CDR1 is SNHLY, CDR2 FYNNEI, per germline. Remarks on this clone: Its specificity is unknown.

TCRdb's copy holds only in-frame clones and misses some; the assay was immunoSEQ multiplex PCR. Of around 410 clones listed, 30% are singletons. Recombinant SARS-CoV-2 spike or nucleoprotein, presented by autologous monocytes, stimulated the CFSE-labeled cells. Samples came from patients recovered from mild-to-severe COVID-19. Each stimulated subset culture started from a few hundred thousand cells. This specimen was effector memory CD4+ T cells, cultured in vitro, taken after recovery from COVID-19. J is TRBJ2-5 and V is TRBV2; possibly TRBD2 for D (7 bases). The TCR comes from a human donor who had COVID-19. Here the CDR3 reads CASSESGGTFQETQYF. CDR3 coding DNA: TGTGCCAGCAGTGAATCGGGGGGCACATTCCAAGAGACCCAGTACTTC. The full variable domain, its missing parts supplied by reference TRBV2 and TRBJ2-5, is EPEVTQTPSHQVTQMGQEVILRCVPISNHLYFYWYRQILGQKVEFLVSFYNNEISEKSEIFDDQFSVERPDGSNFTLKIRSTKLEDSAMYFCASSESGGTFQETQYFGPGTRLLVL.